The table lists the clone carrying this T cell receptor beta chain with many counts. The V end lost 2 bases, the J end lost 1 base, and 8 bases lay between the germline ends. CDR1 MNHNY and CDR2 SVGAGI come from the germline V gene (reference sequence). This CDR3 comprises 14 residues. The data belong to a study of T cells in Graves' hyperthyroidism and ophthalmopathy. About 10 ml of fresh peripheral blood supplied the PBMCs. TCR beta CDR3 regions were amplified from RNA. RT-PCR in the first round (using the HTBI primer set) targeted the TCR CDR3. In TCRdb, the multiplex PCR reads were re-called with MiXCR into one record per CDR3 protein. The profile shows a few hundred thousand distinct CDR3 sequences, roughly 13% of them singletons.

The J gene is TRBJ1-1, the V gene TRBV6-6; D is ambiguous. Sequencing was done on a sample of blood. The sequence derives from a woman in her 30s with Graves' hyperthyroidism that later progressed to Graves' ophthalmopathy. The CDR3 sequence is CASSYIGQNTEAFF. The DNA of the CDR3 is TGTGCCAGCAGTTACATAGGGCAGAACACTGAAGCTTTCTTT.